The subject of this entry is one TCR beta chain. Germline and junction disagree at one end, which may indicate a read error. The participants were between roughly 18 and 90 years old and came from roughly 25 US areas. What the recovered Cohort 3 donors had was two negative PCRs, clearance, or symptom resolution. This sample was included in a study of blood T cell repertoires in COVID-19. The CDR3 consists of 19 residues. Germline V gene lookup returns CDR1 MNHEY and CDR2 SVGEGT. Original processing methods: From reference gene primer amplification, estimates of nucleated cell counts were derived. Here immunoSEQ multiplex PCR was the method, and the copy in TCRdb shows in-frame clones only, minus some. The DNA was the basis for D and trimming; V, J and clone size are from that table. The sample has 250,000 to 350,000 clones, more than 85% seen once.

J is TRBJ2-1 and V is TRBV6-2 or TRBV6-3; possible D gene TRBD2, 5 bases. The sequence came from a woman in her thirties who had recovered from COVID-19. Sequencing used PBMCs or T cells enriched from blood (not recorded which). The CDR3 DNA is TGTGCCAGCAGTTATCGGGCGGGCTTCCGAGGGATTTCCTCCAATGAGCAGTTCTTC. Amino acids: CASSYRAGFRGISSNEQFF.